One sample yielded the 19 T cell receptor beta chains listed below, sequenced in a study of cytomegalovirus exposure and HLA in healthy donors. The PCR made use of 60 Vbeta and 13 Jbeta primers. Profiled with immunoSEQ multiplex PCR; TCRdb holds only in-frame clones, not every one. The sample lists some 44,000 clones, roughly nine tenths seen once, with approximately 8% in the top ten. The sequencing input was PBMCs. All receptors derive from a woman in her thirties or forties in good health and CMV-seropositive.

J is TRBJ1-1 and V is TRBV11-2, with D unresolved. Germline V gene lookup returns CDR1 SGHAT and CDR2 FQNNGV. V lost 1 base and J 1 base, leaving 4 bases between the germline ends. This CDR3 region has 13 residues. CDR3 coding DNA: TGTGCCAGCAGCTTAGGGGCGAACACTGAAGCTTTCTTT. Its translation is CASSLGANTEAFF.

As regards this clone: At one end, the junction sequence differs from germline, possibly due to a read error. The chain combines TRBV7-9 with TRBJ2-7; 8 bases align to TRBD2. The CDR3 loop spans 16 amino acids. Germline loops: CDR1 SEHNR, CDR2 FQNEAQ (reference sequence). The CDR3 nucleotides are TGTTCCAGCAGCCCCCGGGGCGCGGGGGGAACTGAGGAGCAGTACTTC. It encodes CSSSPRGAGGTEEQYF. Together with reference TRBV7-9 and TRBJ2-7, the CDR3 gives the full variable domain: DTGVSQNPRHKITKRGQNVTFRCDPISEHNRLYWYRQTLGQGPEFLTYFQNEAQLEKSRLLSDRFSAERPKGSFSTLEIQRTEQGDSAMYLCSSSPRGAGGTEEQYFGPGTRLTVT.

This clone was found a few times. The chain has TRBV4-2 and TRBJ1-2; 7 nucleotides agree with TRBD1. Germline CDR1 and CDR2: LGHNA and YNFKEQ. This CDR3 has 15 residues. V shed 5 bases, J shed 2 bases, and the junction held 8 bases outside the gene matches. The DNA of the CDR3 is TGTGCCAGCAGCTTTGCCGGGACAGAAAACTATGGCTACACCTTC. Its protein is CASSFAGTENYGYTF.

V usage is TRBV6-6 and J usage is TRBJ1-1; TRBD1 agrees at 7 bases. The CDR3 extends over 14 amino acids. With 10 bases clipped from V and 4 bases from J, the junction kept 12 bases outside the gene matches. The V gene's germline CDR1 is MNHNY and CDR2 SVGAGI (reference sequence). For the CDR3, the DNA is TGTGCCACTTCCGATTCAGGGGGAGGCACTGAAGCTTTCTTT. Amino acids: CATSDSGGGTEAFF.

This chain joins TRBV9 and TRBJ2-5; D is possibly TRBD2 (5 bases). The assigned J gene may be wrong: the sequence end matches TRBJ2-7 better. The CDR3 length is 15 residues. CDR1 and CDR2 from the germline V gene are SGDLS and YYNGEE. CDR3: CASSVEEGSLYEQYF. The CDR3 coding sequence is TGTGCCAGCAGCGTAGAAGAGGGTTCTCTCTACGAGCAGTACTTC.

The chain joins TRBV7-8 to TRBJ2-6; D gene unclear. This CDR3 has 17 residues. Trimming took off 1 base at V and 0 bases at J, with 10 bases between the two ends. The germline V gene encodes CDR1 SGHVS and CDR2 FQNEAQ. The CDR3 here is CASSLVALFSGANVLTF. The CDR3 nucleotides are TGTGCCAGCAGCTTAGTAGCCCTCTTCTCTGGGGCCAACGTCCTGACTTTC.

The rearrangement links TRBV28 to TRBJ2-1; possible D gene TRBD2, 5 bases. The V end lost 9 bases, the J end lost 7 bases, and 19 bases lay between the germline ends. From germline, CDR1 is MDHEN and CDR2 SYDVKM. This CDR3 contains 14 residues. The CDR3 region has the DNA TGTGCCAGTCGATTTAGCGCCCTGCTGAATGAGCAGTTCTTC. This translates into CASRFSALLNEQFF.

This chain connects TRBV18 to TRBJ1-1, with TRBD1 identical over 8 bases. Germline V CDR1 and CDR2: KGHSH, LQKENI. Trimming took 4 bases from V and 1 from J; bases not matched to a gene: 5. CDR3 length: 15 residues. The CDR3 loop reads CASSQMGQENTEAFF. The CDR3 DNA reads TGTGCCAGCTCACAGATGGGACAGGAGAACACTGAAGCTTTCTTT. The full variable domain, its missing parts supplied by reference TRBV18 and TRBJ1-1, is NAGVMQNPRHLVRRRGQEARLRCSPMKGHSHVYWYRQLPEEGLKFMVYLQKENIIDESGMPKERFSAEFPKEGPSILRIQQVVRGDSAAYFCASSQMGQENTEAFFGQGTRLTVV.

The chain has TRBV30 and TRBJ2-7, with 7 bases lining up with TRBD1. Unmatched junction bases numbered 4, after V lost 2 bases and J lost 3 bases. The V gene's germline CDR1 is GTSNPN and CDR2 SVGIG (reference sequence). This CDR3 is 13 amino acids long. The CDR3 loop is CAWSPDRVYEQYF. CDR3 DNA: TGTGCCTGGAGTCCCGACAGGGTCTACGAGCAGTACTTC.

This chain connects TRBV15 to TRBJ2-5, with D possibly matching TRBD2 (6 bases). CDR1 and CDR2 (germline): LNHNV, YYDKDF (reference sequence). V lost 5 bases to trimming and J lost 5 bases, with 18 bases between them. CDR3 length equals 15 residues. The CDR3 is CATSPDSGVGETQYF. The CDR3 DNA reads as TGTGCCACCAGCCCCGACTCGGGGGTCGGGGAGACCCAGTACTTC.

A single count supports this clone. The chain employs TRBV4-2 and TRBJ1-1, with TRBD1 matching over 12 bases. The germline V gene encodes CDR1 LGHNA and CDR2 YNFKEQ. The V gene end was trimmed by 1 base and the J gene end by 3 bases; junction bases not matched to a gene: 15. The CDR3 is 20 residues long. CDR3 residues: CASSQGFSLGTGGLDTEAFF. The DNA for the CDR3 is TGTGCCAGCAGCCAAGGTTTTTCTCTGGGGACAGGGGGCTTAGACACTGAAGCTTTCTTT.

Concerning this clone: Given the absence of the conserved phenylalanine or tryptophan at the CDR3 end, a read error is likely. The chain employs TRBV28 and TRBJ1-1; D remains unclear. The CDR3 has 15 amino acids. V was clipped by 3 bases and J by 7 bases, with 18 bases between them. Germline assignment: CDR1 MDHEN and CDR2 SYDVKM. CDR3 DNA: TGTGCCAGCAGTTTGTCTGGGAGCGGTTTGGTTGAAGCTTTCTCT. The encoded protein is CASSLSGSGLVEAFS.

The J gene is TRBJ1-5, the V gene TRBV18; D possibly corresponds to TRBD1 (5 bases). The CDR3 has 14 residues. Germline V CDR1 and CDR2: KGHSH, LQKENI. V dropped 3 bases and J dropped 9 bases, with 15 bases sitting between them. CDR3 coding DNA: TGTGCCAGCTCACCGACTGACAGTTATCGGCCCCAGCATTTT. Translating it yields CASSPTDSYRPQHF.

The count of this clone is one. The chain joins TRBV7-9 to TRBJ2-3, with TRBD2 matching over 12 bases. This CDR3 is built from 18 residues. Germline CDR1 is SEHNR and CDR2 is FQNEAQ (reference sequence). With 3 bases clipped from V and 2 bases from J, the junction kept 9 bases outside the gene matches. CDR3 coding DNA: TGTGCCAGCAGCTTCGGACTAGCGGGGCAGCGCTTCACAGATACGCAGTATTTT. Encoded protein: CASSFGLAGQRFTDTQYF.

This clone was picked up one time. The chain recombines TRBV30 with TRBJ2-5; D is unclear. CDR3 length equals 11 residues. Trimming stripped 5 bases from V and 11 bases from J, with 15 bases between. Germline V lookup: CDR1 GTSNPN, CDR2 SVGIG (reference sequence). As DNA, the CDR3 is TGTGCCTGGGCATCGAGTAGCCAGCAGTACTTC. Amino acid sequence: CAWASSSQQYF.

The chain couples TRBV28 to TRBJ2-1; 9 positions match TRBD1. The CDR3 spans 16 residues. Trimming at V came to 6 bases and at J to 2 bases, leaving 8 bases not matched to a gene. Per germline, CDR1 MDHEN and CDR2 SYDVKM. This CDR3 reads CASSLPGQGTYNEQFF. The CDR3 DNA reads as TGTGCCAGCAGCTTGCCGGGACAGGGAACCTACAATGAGCAGTTCTTC.

This sequence joins TRBV5-1 and TRBJ1-2; 8 nucleotides agree with TRBD1. There are 13 residues in the CDR3. The V gene's germline CDR1 is SGHRS and CDR2 YFSETQ. With V trimmed by 4 bases and J by 4 bases, 3 bases remained unmatched. CDR3 protein: CASSPDRVYGYTF. The DNA for the CDR3 is TGCGCCAGCAGCCCGGACAGGGTCTATGGCTACACCTTC.

The chain joins TRBV28 to TRBJ1-6; D is perhaps TRBD1 (6 bases). Germline-derived CDR1 and CDR2 are MDHEN and SYDVKM. CDR3 length equals 15 residues. V shed 9 bases and J shed 7 bases, with 19 bases lying between them. In nucleotides, the CDR3 is TGTGCCAGTATCCTTGCGACAGGAAAAAATTCACCCCTCCACTTT. Its protein product is CASILATGKNSPLHF.

A single count supports this clone. The V gene is TRBV9, the J gene TRBJ2-5; D gene ambiguous. Trimming left V 3 bases short and J 2 bases short, with 5 bases between. Germline V lookup: CDR1 SGDLS, CDR2 YYNGEE. The CDR3 consists of 12 residues. CDR3 region: CASSDRQETQYF. CDR3 DNA sequence: TGTGCCAGCAGCGACAGACAAGAGACCCAGTACTTC.